This T cell receptor (beta chain) was sequenced during a study of response to subunit inactivated influenza vaccine. This clonotype was observed a few times. Its antigen remains unidentified. Germline values: CDR1 MNHEY, CDR2 SVGEGT. V was clipped by 0 bases and J by 9 bases, with 12 bases between them. The CDR3 extends over 14 amino acids. General observations from the study: Authors suggested seasonal influenza vaccinations each recruit few new T cells.

TCRdb fed the RT-PCR reads into MiXCR, producing one record per CDR3 protein. This sample has 550,000 to 800,000 distinct CDR3 sequences, with less than 20% found just once. The chain has TRBV6-2 or TRBV6-3 and TRBJ2-1, with no clear D. This TCR was recovered from a man between 50 and 59 years old who received an inactivated influenza vaccine. This sample comprised PBMCs from blood, obtained 11 to 12 days after vaccination. The DNA of the CDR3 is TGTGCCAGCAGTTACTCGATCGGTGCAGTTGAGCAGTTCTTC. This codes for CASSYSIGAVEQFF.